These T cell receptor beta chains were read from a single sample in a study of a mutant IDH1 vaccine in newly diagnosed glioma. Clones were read by immunoSEQ multiplex PCR, and TCRdb kept only the in-frame ones, dropping some. The data hold some 30,000 clones, with around four fifths observed a single time. These receptors' targets are unknown. The sample in question was PBMCs, obtained from a glioma patient whose treatment included an IDH1 peptide vaccine. The source is a woman in her thirties or forties with glioma. Both conserved end residues are trimmed from each CDR3.

V gene: TRBV10-2
CDR3 protein: ASSEDRDHEQY

V gene: TRBV5-6
CDR3 protein: ASSYIGTDNYEQY

V gene: TRBV6-1
CDR3 protein: ATRRLAGAYEQY

V gene: TRBV6-4
CDR3 protein: ASSEGTGAARGNSEAF

V gene: TRBV6-5
CDR3 protein: ASSYDRGGNIQY

V gene: TRBV7-6
CDR3 protein: ASSLESGSPLH

V gene: TRBV10-2
CDR3 protein: ASRKTGERNTEAF

V gene: TRBV5-6
CDR3 protein: ASSLGGSQGAPFYGYT

V gene: TRBV5-1
CDR3 protein: ASSLGRRGDTMGQF

V gene: TRBV7-9
CDR3 protein: ASSQPRGRVGTEAF

V gene: TRBV6-5
CDR3 protein: ASSRGPINEQF

V gene: TRBV5-6
CDR3 protein: ASSLAQSSYEQY

V gene: TRBV6-6
CDR3 protein: ASRTRQGANYGYT

V gene: TRBV2
CDR3 protein: ASSEAQDNYGYT

V gene: TRBV11-2
CDR3 protein: ASSFGVSGNTIY

V gene: TRBV19
CDR3 protein: ASSLRLPRAYGYT

V gene: TRBV18
CDR3 protein: ASSPWQEGHEQF

V gene: TRBV6-6
CDR3 protein: ASTPSSTGETQY

V gene: TRBV6-1
CDR3 protein: ASSATTATEAF

V gene: TRBV4-1
CDR3 protein: ASSHQPTGNSYEQY

V gene: TRBV7-6
CDR3 protein: ASSTIPSGGALDTQY

V gene: TRBV7-6
CDR3 protein: ASSLAHLGTEVEETQY

V gene: TRBV27
CDR3 protein: ASSFTISNQPQH

V gene: TRBV7-9
CDR3 protein: AGSGGAGYGYT

V gene: TRBV5-1
CDR3 protein: ASSLEGGHNSPLH